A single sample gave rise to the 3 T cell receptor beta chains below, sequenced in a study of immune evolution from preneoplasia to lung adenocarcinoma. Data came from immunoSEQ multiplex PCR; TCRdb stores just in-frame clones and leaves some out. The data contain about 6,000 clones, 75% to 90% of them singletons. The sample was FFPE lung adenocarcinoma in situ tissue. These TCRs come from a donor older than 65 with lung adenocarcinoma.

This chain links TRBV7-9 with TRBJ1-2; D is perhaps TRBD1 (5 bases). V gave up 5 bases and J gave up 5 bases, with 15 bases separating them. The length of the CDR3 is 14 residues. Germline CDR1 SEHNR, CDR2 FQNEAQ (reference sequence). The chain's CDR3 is CASSPRQTVYGYTF. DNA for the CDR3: TGTGCCAGCAGCCCCCGACAGACGGTTTATGGCTACACCTTC.

The CDR3: CASSADRYDYNEQFF. The CDR3 region has the DNA TGTGCCAGCAGCGCGGACAGATACGACTACAATGAGCAGTTCTTC. This chain joins TRBV5-6 and TRBJ2-1; D is perhaps TRBD1 (6 bases). CDR1 is SGHDT and CDR2 is YYEEEE in the germline V gene. Trimming took 4 bases from V and 3 from J, leaving 14 bases between them. The CDR3 runs 15 residues. The variable domain in full, with the rest retrieved from reference TRBV5-6 and TRBJ2-1, is DAGVTQSPTHLIKTRGQQVTLRCSPKSGHDTVSWYQQALGQGPQFIFQYYEEEERQRGNFPDRFSGHQFPNYSSELNVNALLLGDSALYLCASSADRYDYNEQFFGPGTRLTVL.

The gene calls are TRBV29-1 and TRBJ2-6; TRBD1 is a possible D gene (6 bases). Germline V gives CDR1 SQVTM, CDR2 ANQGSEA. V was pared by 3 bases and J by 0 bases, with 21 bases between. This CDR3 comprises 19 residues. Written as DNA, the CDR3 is TGCAGCGTTGAGTTACACATTTTGCAGGGGAACTCTGGGGCCAACGTCCTGACTTTC. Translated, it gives CSVELHILQGNSGANVLTF.